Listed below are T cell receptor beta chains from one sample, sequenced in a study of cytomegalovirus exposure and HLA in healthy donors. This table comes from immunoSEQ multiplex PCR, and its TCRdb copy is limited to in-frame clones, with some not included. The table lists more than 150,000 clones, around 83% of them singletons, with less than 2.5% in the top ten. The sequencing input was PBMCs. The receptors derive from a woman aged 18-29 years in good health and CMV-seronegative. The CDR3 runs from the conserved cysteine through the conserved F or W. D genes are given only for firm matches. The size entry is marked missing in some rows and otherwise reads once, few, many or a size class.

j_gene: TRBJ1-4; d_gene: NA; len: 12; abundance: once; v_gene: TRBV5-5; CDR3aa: CASSQTDEKLFF; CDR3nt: TGTGCCAGCAGCCAGACAGACGAAAAACTGTTTTTT
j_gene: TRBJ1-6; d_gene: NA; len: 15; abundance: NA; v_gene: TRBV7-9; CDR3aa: CASSLVQTYNSPLHF; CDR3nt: TGTGCCAGCAGCTTAGTGCAGACTTATAATTCACCCCTCCACTTT
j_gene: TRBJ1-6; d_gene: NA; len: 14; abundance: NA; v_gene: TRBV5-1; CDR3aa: CASSLGGQNSPLHF; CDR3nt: TGCGCCAGCAGCTTGGGGGGCCAGAATTCACCCCTCCACTTT
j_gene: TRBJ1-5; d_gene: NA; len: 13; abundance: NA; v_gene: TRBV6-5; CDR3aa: CASKGGGFQPQHF; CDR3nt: TGTGCCAGCAAGGGGGGGGGATTTCAGCCCCAGCATTTT
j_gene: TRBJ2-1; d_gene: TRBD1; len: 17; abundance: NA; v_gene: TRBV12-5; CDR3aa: CASGLVLGQGAVNEQFF; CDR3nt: TGTGCTAGTGGTTTGGTACTGGGGCAGGGGGCCGTGAATGAGCAGTTCTTC
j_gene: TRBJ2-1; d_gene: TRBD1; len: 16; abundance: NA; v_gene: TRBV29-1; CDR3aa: CSVEDPGTGEYNEQFF; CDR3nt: TGCAGCGTTGAAGATCCAGGGACAGGGGAGTACAATGAGCAGTTCTTC
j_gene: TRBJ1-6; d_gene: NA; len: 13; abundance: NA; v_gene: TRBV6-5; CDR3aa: CASRRGHNSPLHF; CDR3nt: TGTGCCAGCCGAAGGGGCCATAATTCACCCCTCCACTTT
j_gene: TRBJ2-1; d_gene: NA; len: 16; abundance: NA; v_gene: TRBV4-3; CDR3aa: CASSQEVVARYNEQFF; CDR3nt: TGCGCCAGCAGCCAAGAGGTGGTAGCGCGGTACAATGAGCAGTTCTTC
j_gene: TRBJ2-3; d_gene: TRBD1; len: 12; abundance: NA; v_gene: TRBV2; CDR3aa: CAGDRGTDTQYF; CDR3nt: TGTGCCGGGGACAGGGGTACAGATACGCAGTATTTT
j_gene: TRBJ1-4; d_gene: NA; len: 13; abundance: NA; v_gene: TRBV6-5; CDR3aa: CASSRGSWEKLFF; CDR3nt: TGTGCCAGCAGCCGGGGGTCTTGGGAAAAACTGTTTTTT
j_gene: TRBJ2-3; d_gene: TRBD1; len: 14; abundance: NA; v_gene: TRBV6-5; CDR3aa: CASKFGQGGDTQYF; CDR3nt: TGTGCCAGCAAATTTGGACAGGGCGGGGATACGCAGTATTTT
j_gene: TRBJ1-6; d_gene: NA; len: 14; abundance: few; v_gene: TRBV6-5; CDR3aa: CASSYGGVNSPLHF; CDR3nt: TGTGCCAGCAGTTACGGGGGGGTGAATTCACCCCTCCACTTT
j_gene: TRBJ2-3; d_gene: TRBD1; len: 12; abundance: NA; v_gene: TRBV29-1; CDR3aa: CSVDQGADTQYF; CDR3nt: TGCAGCGTTGACCAGGGGGCAGATACGCAGTATTTT
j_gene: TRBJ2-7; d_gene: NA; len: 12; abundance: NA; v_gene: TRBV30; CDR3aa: CAWTGNPYEQYF; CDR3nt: TGTGCCTGGACAGGGAACCCCTACGAGCAGTACTTC
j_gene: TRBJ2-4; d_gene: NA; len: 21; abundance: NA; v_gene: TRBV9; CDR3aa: CASSARVGGRANAVSKNIQYF; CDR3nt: TGTGCCAGCAGCGCCCGGGTGGGTGGCAGGGCGAACGCTGTAAGCAAAAACATTCAGTACTTC
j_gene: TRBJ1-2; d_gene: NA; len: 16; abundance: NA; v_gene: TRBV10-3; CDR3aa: CAISESGSQFRYGYTF; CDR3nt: TGTGCCATCAGTGAGTCGGGGAGTCAGTTTCGCTATGGCTACACCTTC
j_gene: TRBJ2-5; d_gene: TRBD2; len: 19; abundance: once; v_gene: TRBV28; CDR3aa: CASSPPGGRTGPRGETQYF; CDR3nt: TGTGCCAGCAGTCCACCGGGGGGGCGGACTGGACCTAGGGGCGAGACCCAGTACTTC
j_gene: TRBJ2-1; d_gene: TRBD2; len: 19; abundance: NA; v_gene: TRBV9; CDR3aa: CASSVDRLAGLSSYNEQFF; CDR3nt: TGTGCCAGCAGCGTAGATCGGCTAGCGGGACTAAGCTCCTACAATGAGCAGTTCTTC
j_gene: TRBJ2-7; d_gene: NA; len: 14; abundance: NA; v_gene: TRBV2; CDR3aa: CASHFDWADYEQYF; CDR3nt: TGTGCCAGCCATTTCGATTGGGCGGACTACGAGCAGTACTTC
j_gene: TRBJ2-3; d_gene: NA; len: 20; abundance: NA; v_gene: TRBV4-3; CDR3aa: CASSQASLAGWEGSTDTQYF; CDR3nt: TGCGCCAGCAGCCAAGCTTCGTTGGCAGGGTGGGAAGGAAGCACAGATACGCAGTATTTT
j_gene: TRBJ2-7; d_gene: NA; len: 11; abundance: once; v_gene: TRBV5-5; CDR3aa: CASSSTYEQYF; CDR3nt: TGTGCCAGCAGCTCAACCTACGAGCAGTACTTC
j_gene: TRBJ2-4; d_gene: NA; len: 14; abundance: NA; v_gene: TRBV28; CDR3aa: CASSLATPGNIQYF; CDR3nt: TGTGCCAGCAGTTTAGCGACCCCAGGAAACATTCAGTACTTC